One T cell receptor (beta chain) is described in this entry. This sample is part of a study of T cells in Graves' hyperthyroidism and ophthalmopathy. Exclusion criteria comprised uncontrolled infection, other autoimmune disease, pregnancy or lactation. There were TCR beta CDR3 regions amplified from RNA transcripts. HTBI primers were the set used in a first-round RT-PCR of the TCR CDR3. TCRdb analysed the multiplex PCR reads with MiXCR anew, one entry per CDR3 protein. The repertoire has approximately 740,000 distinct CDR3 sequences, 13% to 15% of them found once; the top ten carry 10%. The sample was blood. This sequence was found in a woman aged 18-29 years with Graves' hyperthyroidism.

In DNA, the CDR3 is TGTGCCAGCAGCGGAACCAAGGTCGACACTGAAGCTTTCTTT. It encodes CASSGTKVDTEAFF. The V call is TRBV3-1, the J call TRBJ1-1; D unclear. The CDR3 contains 14 residues. V lost 5 bases and J lost 3, with 13 bases in between. Germline CDR1 LGHDT, CDR2 YNNKEL (reference sequence).